The 28 T cell receptor beta chains below come from one sample, sequenced in a study of CD8+ T cells in alopecia areata. Extracted from the samples, RNA was reverse transcribed into cDNA to serve as the sequencing template. Sequenced by immunoSEQ multiplex PCR; TCRdb stores in-frame clones only, minus some. The sample holds 250,000 to 350,000 clones; 60% are singletons and the top ten take 0.75% to 0.95%. Indicated treatment: oral pan-JAK inhibitor, 5-10 mg twice daily. The specimen comprised CD4+ T cells sorted from blood, sampled between weeks 51 and 52, from a patient treated with tofacitinib. The receptors were gathered from a human donor with alopecia areata.

The chain couples TRBV29-1 to TRBJ1-2; D unresolved. V lost 7 bases to trimming and J lost 8 bases, with 14 bases between them. The CDR3 is 11 amino acids. The germline CDR1 and CDR2 sequences are SQVTM and ANQGSEA. For the CDR3, the DNA is TGCAGCGGGGAGGCGGGAGGCGGCTACACCTTC. This codes for CSGEAGGGYTF.

This clone showed up just a few times. The chain's CDR3 is CASSLGRTPDTQYF. As DNA, the CDR3 is TGCGCCAGCAGCTTGGGTCGGACCCCAGATACGCAGTATTTT. The rearrangement links TRBV5-1 to TRBJ2-3; no reliable D call. V was clipped by 0 bases and J by 4 bases, with 9 bases between them. Germline CDR1 SGHRS, CDR2 YFSETQ. The CDR3 contains 14 residues.

This clone was counted between two and nine times. V usage is TRBV5-1 and J usage is TRBJ2-1; D gene ambiguous. Germline V gene sequence: CDR1 SGHRS, CDR2 YFSETQ. This CDR3 is built from 14 residues. Trimming took 0 bases from V and 6 from J, leaving 10 bases between them. The CDR3 DNA reads as TGCGCCAGCAGCTTGGAACTCGGAATCAATGAGCAGTTCTTC. This sequence encodes CASSLELGINEQFF.

The chain carries TRBV11-2 and TRBJ1-1; tentative D call: TRBD1 (5 bases). The CDR3 spans 13 residues. V was cut by 5 bases and J by 6 bases, with 13 bases left in between. Germline V gives CDR1 SGHAT, CDR2 FQNNGV. The CDR3 DNA follows: TGTGCCAGCAGCCAGGGCGGTGTGGCTGAAGCTTTCTTT. This encodes CASSQGGVAEAFF. Full variable domain (rest looked up from reference TRBV11-2 and TRBJ1-1): EAGVAQSPRYKIIEKRQSVAFWCNPISGHATLYWYQQILGQGPKLLIQFQNNGVVDDSQLPKDRFSAERLKGVDSTLKIQPAKLEDSAVYLCASSQGGVAEAFFGQGTRLTVV.

Written as DNA, the CDR3 is TGTGCCAGCAGCGTAGAAACAGGACTCTCTGGAAACACCATATATTTT. Encoded protein: CASSVETGLSGNTIYF. V and J are TRBV9 and TRBJ1-3, with D perhaps TRBD1 (5 bases). Germline lookup yields CDR1 SGDLS and CDR2 YYNGEE. The CDR3 covers 16 residues. V was cut by 0 bases and J by 0 bases, with 10 bases left in between.

The genes are TRBV5-6 and TRBJ1-2; D call uncertain. The ends were cut back, 0 bases at V and 2 bases at J, with 8 bases in the middle. The germline gives CDR1 SGHDT, CDR2 YYEEEE. This CDR3 comprises 14 residues. This chain's CDR3 is CASSLDPGNYGYTF. Here the CDR3 DNA reads TGTGCCAGCAGCTTGGACCCGGGGAACTATGGCTACACCTTC. The full variable domain, rest sourced from reference TRBV5-6 and TRBJ1-2, is DAGVTQSPTHLIKTRGQQVTLRCSPKSGHDTVSWYQQALGQGPQFIFQYYEEEERQRGNFPDRFSGHQFPNYSSELNVNALLLGDSALYLCASSLDPGNYGYTFGSGTRLTVV.

In its sample, this clone was seen once. This chain uses TRBV30 with TRBJ1-6; D is possibly TRBD1 (5 bases). CDR1 GTSNPN and CDR2 SVGIG come from the germline V gene (reference sequence). V was trimmed by 3 bases and J by 5 bases, leaving 8 bases between them. CDR3 length: 13 amino acids. The CDR3 region has the DNA TGTGCCTGGAGCGACAGCAATAATTCACCCCTCCACTTT. Its protein product is CAWSDSNNSPLHF.

A few counts support this clone. The chain recombines TRBV5-4 with TRBJ1-1; no reliable D call. The V end was cut by 4 bases, the J end by 3 bases, with 10 bases between. The V gene's germline CDR1 is SGHNT and CDR2 YYREEE (reference sequence). CDR3 length: 13 residues. The CDR3, as DNA: TGTGCCAGCAGCCCCCATGGAGACACTGAAGCTTTCTTT. Translating it yields CASSPHGDTEAFF.

This clone has a handful of counts. The chain is built from TRBV4-1 and TRBJ1-3; 8 bases line up with TRBD1. The length of the CDR3 is 16 residues. Germline CDR1 MGHRA, CDR2 YSYEKL. The J segment lost 2 bases and the V segment lost 3 bases, leaving 6 bases of the junction unmatched. The DNA for the CDR3 is TGCGCCAGCAGCCATCCGGGACAGGACCCTGGAAACACCATATATTTT. This translates into CASSHPGQDPGNTIYF.

The chain uses TRBV7-2 and TRBJ1-1; no firm D call. The CDR3 runs 15 residues. Per the germline V gene, CDR1 is SGHTA and CDR2 is FQGNSA. V gave up 1 base and J gave up 5 bases, with 14 bases separating them. In DNA form, the CDR3 reads TGTGCCAGCAGCTTAGGACGAGGGATTCGGACTGAAGCTTTCTTT. This gives the protein CASSLGRGIRTEAFF. The full variable domain, in which reference TRBV7-2 and TRBJ1-1 provide the parts outside the CDR3, is GAGVSQSPSNKVTEKGKDVELRCDPISGHTALYWYRQSLGQGLEFLIYFQGNSAPDKSGLPSDRFSAERTGGSVSTLTIQRTQQEDSAVYLCASSLGRGIRTEAFFGQGTRLTVV.

This clone was counted a few times. The chain uses TRBV2 and TRBJ2-7; 7 bases agree with TRBD1. Germline lookup yields CDR1 SNHLY and CDR2 FYNNEI. This CDR3 is 15 amino acids long. J lost 4 bases, V lost 6 bases, and 12 bases had no gene match. CDR3 in DNA: TGTGCCAGCAGGACTCTCCGGGACAGTGGATACGAGCAGTACTTC. Translating it yields CASRTLRDSGYEQYF.

The V call is TRBV30, the J call TRBJ1-1, with D possibly matching TRBD1 (5 bases). V was pared by 2 bases and J by 5 bases, with 15 bases between. CDR1 is GTSNPN and CDR2 is SVGIG in the germline V gene (reference sequence). CDR3 length: 14 amino acids. For the CDR3, the DNA is TGTGCCTGGAGTCCATCAATGGGGGGGACTGAAGCTTTCTTT. Translated, it gives CAWSPSMGGTEAFF. The full variable domain, rest sourced from reference TRBV30 and TRBJ1-1, is SQTIHQWPATLVQPVGSPLSLECTVEGTSNPNLYWYRQAAGRGLQLLFYSVGIGQISSEVPQNLSASRPQDRQFILSSKKLLLSDSGFYLCAWSPSMGGTEAFFGQGTRLTVV.

The chain uses TRBV4-3 and TRBJ2-7; 7 bases fit TRBD2. V gave up 4 bases and J gave up 2 bases; unmatched junction bases: 5. The CDR3 sequence is 14 residues long. Germline values: CDR1 LGHNA, CDR2 YSLEER. CDR3 DNA: TGCGCCAGCAGCCGGGGACTACAAACCTACGAGCAGTACTTC. Protein product: CASSRGLQTYEQYF.

This clone was seen only a few times. The chain recombines TRBV2 with TRBJ2-2, with TRBD1 matching 11 bases. With 6 bases clipped from V and 5 bases from J, the junction kept 5 bases outside the gene matches. The germline gives CDR1 SNHLY, CDR2 FYNNEI. The CDR3 runs 15 residues. The CDR3, as DNA: TGTGCCAGCAGCCAAGGACAGGGGGCTACCGGGGAGCTGTTTTTT. This sequence encodes CASSQGQGATGELFF.

V gene TRBV9 combines with J gene TRBJ1-2; the match to TRBD1 covers 7 bases. There are 15 residues in the CDR3. Germline V gives CDR1 SGDLS, CDR2 YYNGEE. V shed 3 bases and J 6 bases; nucleotides not matched to a gene: 11. As DNA, the CDR3 is TGTGCCAGCAGCGCCAGACAGGGAGAAGGAGATGGCTACACCTTC. Protein: CASSARQGEGDGYTF.

The V and J genes are TRBV25-1 and TRBJ2-7; 8 positions agree with TRBD1. With 6 bases clipped from V and 4 bases from J, the junction kept 11 bases outside the gene matches. CDR1 and CDR2 from the germline V gene are MGHDK and SYGVNS. This CDR3 spans 15 amino acids. DNA for the CDR3: TGTGCCAGCAGCCCCTTTGACAGGGGATTGTACGAGCAGTACTTC. Its translation: CASSPFDRGLYEQYF.

Comments on this clone: The sample contains more than one DNA sequence encoding this CDR3. This chain joins TRBV9 and TRBJ1-1; D ambiguous. Trimming removed 0 bases from V and 1 base from J, with 10 bases in between. CDR3 length: 15 amino acids. Looked up from germline, CDR1 is SGDLS and CDR2 is YYNGEE. The CDR3 DNA follows: TGTGCCAGCAGCGTAGGGTCCCTGGGGAACACTGAAGCTTTCTTT. Translating it yields CASSVGSLGNTEAFF.

The V call is TRBV29-1, the J call TRBJ2-7; either TRBD1 or TRBD2 may fit D (5 bases each). Looked up from germline, CDR1 is SQVTM and CDR2 is ANQGSEA. The CDR3 contains 15 residues. Deletions cut 4 bases from V and 4 bases from J, with 20 bases between. The CDR3 sequence: CSVGETGTSTYEQYF. In DNA form, the CDR3 reads TGCAGCGTTGGAGAAACCGGGACGTCAACTTACGAGCAGTACTTC.

The rearrangement uses TRBV30 and TRBJ2-3; 7 bases fit TRBD2. There are 16 residues in the CDR3. CDR1 GTSNPN and CDR2 SVGIG come from the germline V gene (reference sequence). V was clipped by 2 bases and J by 3 bases; unmatched bases: 11. The CDR3 here is CAWSFNGAGETDTQYF. In DNA form, the CDR3 reads TGTGCCTGGAGTTTCAACGGGGCGGGGGAAACAGATACGCAGTATTTT.

This chain links TRBV29-1 with TRBJ1-1; 7 bases agree with TRBD1. Trimming took 3 bases from V and 6 from J; bases not matched to a gene: 13. The CDR3 is made up of 15 amino acids. In germline, CDR1 is SQVTM, CDR2 ANQGSEA. The CDR3 loop reads CSVEAQQGPGAEAFF. CDR3 bases: TGCAGCGTTGAGGCTCAACAGGGGCCGGGGGCTGAAGCTTTCTTT.

This clone was found once. V and J are TRBV11-2 and TRBJ2-7; D perhaps matches TRBD1 (5 bases). Trimming took off 1 base at V and 3 bases at J, with 13 bases between the two ends. The CDR3 length is 15 residues. Germline V gene data show CDR1 as SGHAT and CDR2 as FQNNGV. CDR3 bases: TGTGCCAGCAGCTTAGGTTACAGGTCCGTCTACGAGCAGTACTTC. Its translation is CASSLGYRSVYEQYF.

The chain joins TRBV15 to TRBJ2-7; 7 nucleotides align to TRBD1. This CDR3 contains 15 residues. Germline V lookup: CDR1 LNHNV, CDR2 YYDKDF (reference sequence). V lost 5 bases to trimming and J lost 2 bases; unmatched junction nucleotides: 9. The CDR3 sequence is CATSGARQGTYEQYF. CDR3 in DNA: TGTGCCACCAGCGGAGCTCGACAGGGTACCTACGAGCAGTACTTC.

This clone was seen only a few times. The chain uses TRBV30 and TRBJ1-5, with D hard to call. Germline values: CDR1 GTSNPN, CDR2 SVGIG (reference sequence). CDR3 size: 13 residues. V shed 3 bases and J shed 1 base, with 7 bases lying between them. CDR3 coding DNA: TGTGCCTGGAGCCTCGTAAGCAATCAGCCCCAGCATTTT. Residues: CAWSLVSNQPQHF.

In its sample, this clone was seen once. The chain employs TRBV2 and TRBJ1-5, with D hard to call. The CDR3 spans 13 residues. With 8 bases removed from V and 3 bases from J, the gap between germline ends came to 11 bases. Per germline, CDR1 SNHLY and CDR2 FYNNEI. CDR3 DNA sequence: TGTGCCAGCGGACCGAATAACAATCAGCCCCAGCATTTT. Its protein is CASGPNNNQPQHF.

This chain uses TRBV29-1 with TRBJ2-1; D uncertain. Germline CDR1 is SQVTM and CDR2 is ANQGSEA. The CDR3 is 12 residues long. The V and J ends lost 3 bases and 4 bases respectively, with 7 bases between them. The CDR3 region is CSVDLGYNEQFF. CDR3 nucleotides: TGCAGCGTTGACCTGGGTTACAATGAGCAGTTCTTC.

The chain recombines TRBV5-1 with TRBJ1-1; 7 bases are shared with TRBD1. J lost 1 base, V lost 1 base, and 4 bases had no gene match. The V gene's germline CDR1 is SGHRS and CDR2 YFSETQ. The CDR3 covers 15 residues. CDR3 bases: TGCGCCAGCAGCTTGTTGGGACAGCCGAACACTGAAGCTTTCTTT. Its translation is CASSLLGQPNTEAFF.

The DNA for the CDR3 is TGTGCCAGCAGCGTACTTGGGCGGCCAGATACGCAGTATTTT. Its protein product is CASSVLGRPDTQYF. This chain links TRBV9 with TRBJ2-3; no definite D call. The CDR3 spans 14 residues. The germline gives CDR1 SGDLS, CDR2 YYNGEE. V was pared by 1 base and J by 4 bases, with 10 bases between. The full variable domain, with the rest looked up from reference TRBV9 and TRBJ2-3, is DSGVTQTPKHLITATGQRVTLRCSPRSGDLSVYWYQQSLDQGLQFLIQYYNGEERAKGNILERFSAQQFPDLHSELNLSSLELGDSALYFCASSVLGRPDTQYFGPGTRLTVL.

V usage is TRBV5-4 and J usage is TRBJ1-6, with D possibly TRBD1 on 5 matching bases. V lost 4 bases to trimming and J lost 10 bases, with 18 bases between them. Germline values: CDR1 SGHNT, CDR2 YYREEE (reference sequence). This CDR3 is built from 15 residues. The DNA of the CDR3 is TGTGCCAGCAGCCTCCTCCAGGGAGAGGAATCACCCCTCCACTTT. It is translated as CASSLLQGEESPLHF.